This entry is about one TCR beta chain. Authors' methods: Reference gene primer amplification gave estimated nucleated cell counts. This table comes from immunoSEQ multiplex PCR, and its TCRdb copy is limited to in-frame clones, with some not included. V and J calls and clone size are given by that table; D and trimming were obtained from the DNA. Altogether hundreds of thousands of clones are present, around 80% being singletons, with the ten largest covering 15% to 20%. This sample was included in a study of blood T cell repertoires in COVID-19. Whole-study context: COVID-19 samples, acute and convalescent, were from the United States, Italy and Spain. From T cells, B-cell-depleted T cells, or PBMCs came the material, which was cDNA or gDNA.

V was cut by 4 bases and J by 0 bases, with 12 bases left in between. The germline gives CDR1 WNHNN, CDR2 SYGVQD (reference sequence). CDR3 length: 16 residues. This chain connects TRBV10-1 to TRBJ2-2; D might be TRBD1 (6 bases). The sequencing input was peripheral blood. The receptor was isolated from a woman older than 75 with active or convalescent COVID-19. The CDR3 region is CASSGPGTPNTGELFF. CDR3 nucleotide sequence: TGCGCCAGCAGTGGACCCGGGACACCGAACACCGGGGAGCTGTTTTTT.